This T cell receptor (beta chain) was recovered during a study of somatic mutations in T cells in chronic GVHD (dated by TCRdb to about 2020). Genomic DNA was isolated and then used for the TCRbeta deep sequencing. TCRbeta CDR3 sequencing and initial data processing were performed as a commercial service with the immunoSEQ assay. The original methods were these. Reads were demultiplexed, adapter and primer sequences removed, similar clones merged by frequency-ratio clustering, and V, D, J genes annotated with IMGT. TCRdb re-hosts the immuneACCESS table, in-frame sequences only. Its copies lack some clones; in the studies checked, an unresolved V gene accounts for under half of them, and the cause for the rest is not known. That table furnishes V, J and clone size, whereas the DNA furnished D and trimming. This sample comprises roughly 15,000 clones, roughly 80% of them detected only once. The ten largest clones add up to roughly 30% of the sample.

Measured from the cysteine to the phenylalanine, the CDR3 is 16 residues long. Only CDR3 DNA is held: 48 bases, read in frame from base 1. Trimming leaves V shorter by 0 bases and J shorter by 6 bases, with the junction holding 6 bases beyond the gene matches. CDR1 and CDR2 (SGDLS, YYNGEE) derive from the germline V gene. Sorting staining used anti-CD3, anti-CD4, anti-CD8 and a Vbeta20 antibody from the IOTest Beta Mark kit on a FACSAria III, with purity above 99%. Peripheral blood was collected in sodium heparin tubes, and mononuclear cells were isolated by Ficoll-Paque PLUS density gradient centrifugation. Before TCRbeta deep sequencing, the CD4+ Vbeta20+, CD4+ Vbeta20-, and CD8+ T cell fractions were FACS-sorted. Points on this clone: It lacks a known antigen. No base quality information exists; no much larger clone differs at one position.

Sequencing input: Vbeta20-negative CD4+ T cells from blood. The sample's cell subset or site label, in plain terms: CD4+ T cells sorted as TCR Vbeta20 negative by flow cytometry. The V gene is TRBV9 and the J gene is TRBJ1-6, with 7 bases aligning to TRBD1. The source is a male patient in his forties or fifties with chronic graft-versus-host disease. Following a transplant, a fraction of the T cells may be traceable to the graft donor. The DNA is as follows: TGTGCCAGCAGCGTAGCAGGGGGAGCCCTTAATTCACCCCTCCACTTT. Its amino acids are CASSVAGGALNSPLHF.